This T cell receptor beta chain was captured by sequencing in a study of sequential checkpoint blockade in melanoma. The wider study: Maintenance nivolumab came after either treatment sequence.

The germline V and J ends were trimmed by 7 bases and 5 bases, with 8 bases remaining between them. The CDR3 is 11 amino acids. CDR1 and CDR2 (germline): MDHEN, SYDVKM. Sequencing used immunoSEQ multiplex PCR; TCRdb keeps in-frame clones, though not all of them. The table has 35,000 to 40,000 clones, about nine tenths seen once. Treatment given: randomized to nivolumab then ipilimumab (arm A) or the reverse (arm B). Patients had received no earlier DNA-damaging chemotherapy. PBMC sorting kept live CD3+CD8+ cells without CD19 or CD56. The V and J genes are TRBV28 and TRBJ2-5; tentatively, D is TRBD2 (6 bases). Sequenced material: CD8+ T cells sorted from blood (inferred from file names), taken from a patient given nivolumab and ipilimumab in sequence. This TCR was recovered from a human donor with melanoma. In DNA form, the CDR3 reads TGTGCCAGCACACGGGGGGAGACCCAGTACTTC. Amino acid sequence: CASTRGETQYF.